What follows are 8 T cell receptor beta chains derived from one specimen sequenced in a study of T cells in Graves' hyperthyroidism and ophthalmopathy. Researchers amplified the TCR beta CDR3 regions from RNA transcripts. TCR CDR3 underwent first-round RT-PCR with the HTBI primer set. A single record per CDR3 protein comes from TCRdb applying MiXCR to the multiplex PCR reads. The data hold about 560,000 distinct CDR3 sequences, with about a sixth observed a single time. Material for sequencing was blood. The receptor set was obtained from a woman under 30 with Graves' hyperthyroidism.

This clonotype occurred many times. V and J are TRBV2 and TRBJ1-2, with 11 nucleotides matching TRBD1. The CDR3 spans 15 residues. Germline CDR1 is SNHLY and CDR2 is FYNNEI. The J segment lost 3 bases and the V segment lost 2 bases, leaving 2 bases of the junction unmatched. The CDR3 sequence: CASSERTGGDYGYTF. In nucleotides, the CDR3 is TGTGCCAGCAGTGAAAGGACAGGGGGCGACTATGGCTACACCTTC.

This clonotype showed up many times. The gene calls are TRBV7-9 and TRBJ2-1; a possible D gene is TRBD1 (6 bases). The CDR3 consists of 12 residues. Trimming shortened V by 4 bases and J by 10 bases, and 11 bases separated the two germline ends. Germline-derived CDR1 and CDR2 are SEHNR and FQNEAQ (reference sequence). The chain's CDR3 is CASSSQGWEQFF. The DNA of the CDR3 is TGTGCCAGCAGCTCCCAGGGGTGGGAGCAGTTCTTC.

The chain has TRBV18 and TRBJ2-1, with D possibly being TRBD1 (6 bases). V dropped 2 bases and J dropped 1 base, with 9 bases sitting between them. Germline lookup yields CDR1 KGHSH and CDR2 LQKENI. This CDR3 has 15 amino acids. The CDR3: CASSPDRQSYNEQFF. The CDR3 region has the DNA TGTGCCAGCTCACCAGACAGGCAATCCTACAATGAGCAGTTCTTC.

This clonotype was recorded a few times. The genes are TRBV7-9 and TRBJ2-7; tentative D call: TRBD1 (6 bases). Germline lookup yields CDR1 SEHNR and CDR2 FQNEAQ (reference sequence). The CDR3 is made up of 15 amino acids. V was clipped by 5 bases and J by 5 bases, with 19 bases between them. The CDR3 spells CASSLRDTPSDEQYF. As DNA, the CDR3 is TGTGCCAGCAGCCTCAGGGACACTCCTTCGGACGAGCAGTACTTC. The variable domain in full, completed from reference TRBV7-9 and TRBJ2-7, reads DTGVSQNPRHKITKRGQNVTFRCDPISEHNRLYWYRQTLGQGPEFLTYFQNEAQLEKSRLLSDRFSAERPKGSFSTLEIQRTEQGDSAMYLCASSLRDTPSDEQYFGPGTRLTVT.

The rearrangement joins TRBV12-3 or TRBV12-4 to TRBJ2-3; possibly TRBD2 for D (6 bases). The CDR3 runs to 14 residues. V lost 1 base, J lost 7 bases, and 12 bases lay in between. DNA of the CDR3: TGTGCCAGCAGTTTAGGCGGGATGGAAAATACGCAGTATTTT. This gives the protein CASSLGGMENTQYF.

The table lists this clonotype with many counts. This chain links TRBV28 with TRBJ2-1; TRBD1 might be the D (6 bases). The CDR3 is made up of 15 amino acids. In germline, CDR1 is MDHEN, CDR2 SYDVKM. The V gene lost 6 bases and the J gene lost 4 bases, with 16 bases spanning the gap. CDR3 residues: CASREQGPYYNEQFF. CDR3 nucleotides: TGTGCCAGCAGAGAACAGGGCCCTTATTACAATGAGCAGTTCTTC.

This clonotype was found many times. The gene calls are TRBV12-3 or TRBV12-4 and TRBJ2-1; 9 bases agree with TRBD2. The CDR3 is 17 residues long. With 3 bases clipped from V and 5 bases from J, the junction kept 11 bases outside the gene matches. In nucleotides, the CDR3 is TGTGCCAGCAGTTTTTGGGCGAGCGGGGGGACTAACAATGAGCAGTTCTTC. Translated, it gives CASSFWASGGTNNEQFF.

This clonotype turned up a few times. The chain combines TRBV5-1 with TRBJ2-2; tentatively, D is TRBD2 (5 bases). V lost 4 bases, J lost 5 bases, and 15 bases lay in between. The germline V gene encodes CDR1 SGHRS and CDR2 YFSETQ. The CDR3 loop spans 15 amino acids. CDR3 bases: TGCGCCAGCAGCCCGAGGGCAGAGAGTACCGGGGAGCTGTTTTTT. Its protein is CASSPRAESTGELFF.